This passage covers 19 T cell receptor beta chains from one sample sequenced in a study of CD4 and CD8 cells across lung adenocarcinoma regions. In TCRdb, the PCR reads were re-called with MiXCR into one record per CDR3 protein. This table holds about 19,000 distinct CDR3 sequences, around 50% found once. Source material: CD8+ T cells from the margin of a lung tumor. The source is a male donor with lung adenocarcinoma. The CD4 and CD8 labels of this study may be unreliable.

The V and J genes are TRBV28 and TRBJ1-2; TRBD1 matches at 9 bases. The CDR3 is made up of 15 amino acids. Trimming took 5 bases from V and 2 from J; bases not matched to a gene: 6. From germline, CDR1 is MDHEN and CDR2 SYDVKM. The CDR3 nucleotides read TGTGCCAGCAGTCCCGAGGGACAGGGAAACTATGGCTACACCTTC. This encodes CASSPEGQGNYGYTF.

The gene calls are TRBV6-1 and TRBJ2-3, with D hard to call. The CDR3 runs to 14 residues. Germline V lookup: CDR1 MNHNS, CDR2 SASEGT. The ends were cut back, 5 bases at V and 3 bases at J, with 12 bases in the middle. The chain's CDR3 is CASSTWDRTDTQYF. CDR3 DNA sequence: TGTGCCAGCAGTACCTGGGATCGAACAGATACGCAGTATTTT.

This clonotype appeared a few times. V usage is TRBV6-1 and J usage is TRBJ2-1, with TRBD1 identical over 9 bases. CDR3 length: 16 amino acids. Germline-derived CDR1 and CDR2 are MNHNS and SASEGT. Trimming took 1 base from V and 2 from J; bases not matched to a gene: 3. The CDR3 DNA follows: TGTGCCAGCAGTGAAGATGGGACAGGGACCTACAATGAGCAGTTCTTC. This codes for CASSEDGTGTYNEQFF.

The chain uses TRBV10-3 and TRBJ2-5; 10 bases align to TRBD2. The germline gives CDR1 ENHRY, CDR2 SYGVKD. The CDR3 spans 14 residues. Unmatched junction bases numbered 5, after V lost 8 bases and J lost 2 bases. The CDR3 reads CAIGLAGAQETQYF. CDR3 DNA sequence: TGTGCCATCGGCCTAGCGGGGGCTCAAGAGACCCAGTACTTC.

DNA for the CDR3: TGTGCCAGCAGGGAAACAGGGGGCGCTGCCAAAAACATTCAGTACTTC. As protein: CASRETGGAAKNIQYF. V usage is TRBV6-1 and J usage is TRBJ2-4, with 9 bases matching TRBD1. V lost 6 bases to trimming and J lost 1 base; unmatched junction nucleotides: 7. Germline V lookup: CDR1 MNHNS, CDR2 SASEGT. The CDR3 loop spans 16 amino acids.

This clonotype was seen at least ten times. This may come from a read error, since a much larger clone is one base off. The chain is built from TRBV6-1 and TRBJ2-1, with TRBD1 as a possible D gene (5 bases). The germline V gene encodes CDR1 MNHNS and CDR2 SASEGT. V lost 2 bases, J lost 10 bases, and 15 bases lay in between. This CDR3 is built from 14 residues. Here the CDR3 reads CASSERGSSYEQFF. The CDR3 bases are TGTGCCAGCAGTGAAAGGGGCAGCTCCTACGAGCAGTTCTTC.

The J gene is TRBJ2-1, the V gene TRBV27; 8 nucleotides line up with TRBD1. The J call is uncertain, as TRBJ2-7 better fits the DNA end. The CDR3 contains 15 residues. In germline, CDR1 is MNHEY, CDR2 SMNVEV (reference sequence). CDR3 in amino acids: CASSRGQVSWDEQYF. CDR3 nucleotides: TGTGCCAGCAGCAGGGGGCAGGTTTCATGGGACGAGCAGTACTTC.

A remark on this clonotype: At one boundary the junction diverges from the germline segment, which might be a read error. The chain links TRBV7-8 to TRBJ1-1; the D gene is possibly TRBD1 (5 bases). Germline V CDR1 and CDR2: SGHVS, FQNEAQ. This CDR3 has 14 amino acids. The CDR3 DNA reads TGTGCCAGCATCTTAGAATCGGGGCCGACTGAAGCTTTCTTT. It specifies CASILESGPTEAFF.

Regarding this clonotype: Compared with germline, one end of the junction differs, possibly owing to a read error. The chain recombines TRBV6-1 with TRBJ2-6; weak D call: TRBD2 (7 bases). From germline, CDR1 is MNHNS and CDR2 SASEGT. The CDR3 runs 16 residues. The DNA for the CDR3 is TGTGCCAGCAGTGAATTAAGGGGGAGCGGGGCCAACGTGCAGACCTTC. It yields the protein CASSELRGSGANVQTF.

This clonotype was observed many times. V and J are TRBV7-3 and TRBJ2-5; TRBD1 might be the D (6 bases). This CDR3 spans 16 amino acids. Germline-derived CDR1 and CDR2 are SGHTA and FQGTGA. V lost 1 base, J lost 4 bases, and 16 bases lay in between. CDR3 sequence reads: CASSLRAQGPTETQYF. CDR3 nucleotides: TGTGCCAGCAGCTTAAGGGCCCAGGGGCCTACAGAGACCCAGTACTTC.

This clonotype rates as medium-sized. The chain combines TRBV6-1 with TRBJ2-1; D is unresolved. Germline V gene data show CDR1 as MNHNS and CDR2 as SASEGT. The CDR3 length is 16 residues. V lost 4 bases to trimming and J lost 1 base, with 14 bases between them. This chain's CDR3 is CASSVGKVGSYNEQFF. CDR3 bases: TGTGCCAGCAGTGTGGGAAAGGTCGGGTCCTACAATGAGCAGTTCTTC.

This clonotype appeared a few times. The CDR3 region has the DNA TGTGCCAGCAGTTTGGGACTAGCGGGAGCTCAAGAGACCCAGTACTTC. As protein: CASSLGLAGAQETQYF. V gene TRBV12-3 or TRBV12-4 combines with J gene TRBJ2-5, with 14 positions matching TRBD2. V dropped 3 bases and J dropped 2; count of bases not matched to a gene: 2. The CDR3 runs 16 residues.

CDR3 nucleotides: TGCGCCAGCAGCCCGGGGCGCGTGGCCACAGATACGCAGTACTTC. This translates into CASSPGRVATDTQYF. The chain uses TRBV4-1 and TRBJ2-3; D might be TRBD1 or TRBD2, each matching 5 bases. The J call is in doubt because the DNA end fits TRBJ2-7 better. The germline V gene encodes CDR1 MGHRA and CDR2 YSYEKL. The CDR3 length is 15 residues.

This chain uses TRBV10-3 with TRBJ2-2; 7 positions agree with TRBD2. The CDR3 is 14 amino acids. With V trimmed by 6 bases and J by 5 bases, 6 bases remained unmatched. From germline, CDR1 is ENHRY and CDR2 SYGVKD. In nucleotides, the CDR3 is TGTGCCATCAGCGGTCCAGCGGGAACCGGGGAGCTGTTTTTT. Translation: CAISGPAGTGELFF.

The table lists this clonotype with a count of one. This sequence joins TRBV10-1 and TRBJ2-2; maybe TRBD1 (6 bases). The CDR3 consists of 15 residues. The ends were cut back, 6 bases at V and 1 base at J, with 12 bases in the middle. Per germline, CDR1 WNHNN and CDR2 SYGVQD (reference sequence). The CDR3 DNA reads TGCGCCAGCAGCGGGGAACAGGGGAACACCGGGGAGCTGTTTTTT. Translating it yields CASSGEQGNTGELFF.

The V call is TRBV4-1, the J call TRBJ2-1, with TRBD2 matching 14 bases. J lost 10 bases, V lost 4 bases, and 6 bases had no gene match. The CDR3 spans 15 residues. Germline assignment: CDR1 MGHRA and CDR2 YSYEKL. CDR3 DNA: TGCGCCAGCAGCCGGGGGACTAGCGGGAGTATGGAGCAGTTCTTC. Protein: CASSRGTSGSMEQFF.

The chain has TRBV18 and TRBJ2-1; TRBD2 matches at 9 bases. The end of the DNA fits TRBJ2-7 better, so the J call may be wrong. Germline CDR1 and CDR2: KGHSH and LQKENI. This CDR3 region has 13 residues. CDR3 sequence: CASSSGRMYEQYF. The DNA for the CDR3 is TGTGCCAGCTCAAGCGGGAGGATGTACGAGCAGTACTTC.

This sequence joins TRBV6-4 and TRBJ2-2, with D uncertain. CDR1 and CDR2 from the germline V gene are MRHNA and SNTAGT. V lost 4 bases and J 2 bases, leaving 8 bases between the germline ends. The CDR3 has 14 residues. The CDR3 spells CASSASFNTGELFF. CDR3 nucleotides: TGTGCCAGCAGTGCTTCGTTCAACACCGGGGAGCTGTTTTTT.

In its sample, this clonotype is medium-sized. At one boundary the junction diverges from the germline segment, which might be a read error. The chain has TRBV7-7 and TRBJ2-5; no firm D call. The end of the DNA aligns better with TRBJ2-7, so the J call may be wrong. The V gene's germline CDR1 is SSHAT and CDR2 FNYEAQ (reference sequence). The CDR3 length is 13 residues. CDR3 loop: CASSLDTAGEQYF. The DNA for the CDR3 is TGTGCTAGCAGCTTAGACACGGCCGGCGAGCAGTACTTC.